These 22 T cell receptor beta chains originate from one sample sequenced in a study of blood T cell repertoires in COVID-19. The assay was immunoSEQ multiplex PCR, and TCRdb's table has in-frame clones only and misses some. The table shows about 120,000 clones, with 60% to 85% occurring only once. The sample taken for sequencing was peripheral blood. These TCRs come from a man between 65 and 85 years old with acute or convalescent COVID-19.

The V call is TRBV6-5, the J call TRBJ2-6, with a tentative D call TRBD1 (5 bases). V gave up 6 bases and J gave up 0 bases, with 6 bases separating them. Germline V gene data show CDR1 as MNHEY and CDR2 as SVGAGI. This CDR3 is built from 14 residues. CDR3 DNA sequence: TGTGCCAGCAGAGGGGCCTCTGGGGCCAACGTCCTGACTTTC. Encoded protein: CASRGASGANVLTF.

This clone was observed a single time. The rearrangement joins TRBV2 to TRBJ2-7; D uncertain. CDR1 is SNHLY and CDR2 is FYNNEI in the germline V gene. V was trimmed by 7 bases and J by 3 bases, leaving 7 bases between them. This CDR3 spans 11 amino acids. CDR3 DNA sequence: TGTGCCAGCAATCTTCGCTACGAGCAGTACTTC. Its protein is CASNLRYEQYF.

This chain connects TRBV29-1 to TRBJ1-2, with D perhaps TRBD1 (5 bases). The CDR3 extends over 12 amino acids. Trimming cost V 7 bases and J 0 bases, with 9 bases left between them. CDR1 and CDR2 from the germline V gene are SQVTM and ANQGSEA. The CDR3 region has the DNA TGCAGCGGTAGGGGCCCTAACTATGGCTACACCTTC. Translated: CSGRGPNYGYTF.

The CDR3 bases are TGCGCCAGCAGCCAAGGTGGGCGGGGGGGCCCTCTGAGCACAGATACGCAGTATTTT. Protein sequence: CASSQGGRGGPLSTDTQYF. This chain uses TRBV4-3 with TRBJ2-3; 9 nucleotides agree with TRBD2. The CDR3 is 19 amino acids. Trimming took 1 base from V and 0 from J; bases not matched to a gene: 11. The germline gives CDR1 LGHNA, CDR2 YSLEER.

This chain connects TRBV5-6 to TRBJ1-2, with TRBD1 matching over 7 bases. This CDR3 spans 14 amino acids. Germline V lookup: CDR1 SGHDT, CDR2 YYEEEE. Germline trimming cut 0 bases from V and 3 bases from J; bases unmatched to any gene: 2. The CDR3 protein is CASSLGDSYYGYTF. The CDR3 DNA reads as TGTGCCAGCAGCTTGGGGGACAGCTACTATGGCTACACCTTC.

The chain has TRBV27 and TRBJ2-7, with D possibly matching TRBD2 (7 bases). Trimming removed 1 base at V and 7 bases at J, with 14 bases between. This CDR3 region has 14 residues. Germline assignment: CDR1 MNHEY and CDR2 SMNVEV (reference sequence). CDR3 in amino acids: CASSLYAGAGEQYF. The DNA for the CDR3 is TGTGCCAGCAGTTTATATGCGGGGGCTGGGGAGCAGTACTTC.

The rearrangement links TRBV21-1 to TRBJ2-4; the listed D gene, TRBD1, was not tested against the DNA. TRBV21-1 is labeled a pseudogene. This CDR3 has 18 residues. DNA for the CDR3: TGTGCCAGCAGCAAGGGCGAGAGACCAGTTGGGGCCAAAAACATTCAGTACTTC. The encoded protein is CASSKGERPVGAKNIQYF.

CDR3 amino acids: CASSEIAGGPVGELFF. CDR3 bases: TGTGCCAGCAGTGAAATAGCGGGAGGGCCGGTCGGGGAGCTGTTTTTT. This chain connects TRBV2 to TRBJ2-2; 11 bases are shared with TRBD2. V gave up 2 bases and J gave up 7 bases; unmatched junction bases: 6. The V gene's germline CDR1 is SNHLY and CDR2 FYNNEI. The CDR3 totals 16 residues.

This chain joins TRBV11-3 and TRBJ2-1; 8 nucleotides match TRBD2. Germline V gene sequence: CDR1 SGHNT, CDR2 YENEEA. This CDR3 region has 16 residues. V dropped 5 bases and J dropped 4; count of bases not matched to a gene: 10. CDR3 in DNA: TGTGCCAGCAGCCCAGGGCGGGGGGCCCTATACAATGAGCAGTTCTTC. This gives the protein CASSPGRGALYNEQFF.

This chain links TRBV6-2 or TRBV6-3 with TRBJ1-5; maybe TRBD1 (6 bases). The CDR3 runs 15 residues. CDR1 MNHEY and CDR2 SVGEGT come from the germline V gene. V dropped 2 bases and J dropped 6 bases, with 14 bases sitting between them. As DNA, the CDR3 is TGTGCCAGCAGTTACGCGTCGGGGGGCAGTCAGCCCCAGCATTTT. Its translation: CASSYASGGSQPQHF.

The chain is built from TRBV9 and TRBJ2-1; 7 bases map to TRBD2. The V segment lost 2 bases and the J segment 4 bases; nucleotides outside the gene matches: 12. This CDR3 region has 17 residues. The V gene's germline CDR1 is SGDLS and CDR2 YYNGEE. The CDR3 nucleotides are TGTGCCAGCAGCGTCGAAGGACGATGGGGGGGTTACAATGAGCAGTTCTTC. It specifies CASSVEGRWGGYNEQFF. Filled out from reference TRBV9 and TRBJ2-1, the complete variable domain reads DSGVTQTPKHLITATGQRVTLRCSPRSGDLSVYWYQQSLDQGLQFLIQYYNGEERAKGNILERFSAQQFPDLHSELNLSSLELGDSALYFCASSVEGRWGGYNEQFFGPGTRLTVL.

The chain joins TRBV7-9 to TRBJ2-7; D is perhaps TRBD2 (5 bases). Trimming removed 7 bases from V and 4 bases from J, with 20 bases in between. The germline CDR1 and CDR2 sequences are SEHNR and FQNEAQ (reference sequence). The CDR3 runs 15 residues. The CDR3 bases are TGTGCCAGCAAAGGGAGTACCGGGCCCGGGTACGAGCAGTACTTC. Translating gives CASKGSTGPGYEQYF.

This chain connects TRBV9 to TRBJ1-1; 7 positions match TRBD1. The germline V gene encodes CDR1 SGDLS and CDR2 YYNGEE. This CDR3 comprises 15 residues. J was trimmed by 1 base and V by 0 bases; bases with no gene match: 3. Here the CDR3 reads CASSVEGARNTEAFF. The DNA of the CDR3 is TGTGCCAGCAGCGTAGAGGGGGCACGGAACACTGAAGCTTTCTTT.

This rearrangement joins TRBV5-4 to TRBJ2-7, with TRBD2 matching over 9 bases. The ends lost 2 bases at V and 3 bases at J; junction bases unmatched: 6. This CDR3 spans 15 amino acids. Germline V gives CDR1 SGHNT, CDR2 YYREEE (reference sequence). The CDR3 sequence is CASSFGLAGNYEQYF. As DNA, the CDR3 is TGTGCCAGCAGCTTTGGGCTAGCGGGAAACTACGAGCAGTACTTC.

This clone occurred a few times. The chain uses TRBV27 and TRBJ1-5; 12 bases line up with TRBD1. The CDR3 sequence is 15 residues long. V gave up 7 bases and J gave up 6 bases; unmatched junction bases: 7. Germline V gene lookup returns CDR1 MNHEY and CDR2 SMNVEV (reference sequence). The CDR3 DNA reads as TGTGCCAGCAAATCCGGGACAGGGGGCCCTCAGCCCCAGCATTTT. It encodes CASKSGTGGPQPQHF.

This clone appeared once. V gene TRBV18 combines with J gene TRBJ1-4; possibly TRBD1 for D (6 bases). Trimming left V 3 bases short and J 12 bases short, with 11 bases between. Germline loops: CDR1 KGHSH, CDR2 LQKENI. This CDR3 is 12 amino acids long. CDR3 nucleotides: TGTGCCAGCTCACCCTCACAGGGAGAACTGTTTTTT. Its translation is CASSPSQGELFF. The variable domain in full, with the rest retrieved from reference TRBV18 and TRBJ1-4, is NAGVMQNPRHLVRRRGQEARLRCSPMKGHSHVYWYRQLPEEGLKFMVYLQKENIIDESGMPKERFSAEFPKEGPSILRIQQVVRGDSAAYFCASSPSQGELFFGSGTQLSVL.

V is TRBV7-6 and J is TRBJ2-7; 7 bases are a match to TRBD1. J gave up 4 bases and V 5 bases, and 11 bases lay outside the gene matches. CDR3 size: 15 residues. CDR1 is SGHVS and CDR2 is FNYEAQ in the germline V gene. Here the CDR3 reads CASSRHPGQIYEQYF. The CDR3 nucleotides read TGTGCCAGCAGCAGACACCCGGGACAGATTTACGAGCAGTACTTC. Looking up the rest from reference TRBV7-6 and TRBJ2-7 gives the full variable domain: GAGVSQSPRYKVTKRGQDVALRCDPISGHVSLYWYRQALGQGPEFLTYFNYEAQQDKSGLPNDRFSAERPEGSISTLTIQRTEQRDSAMYRCASSRHPGQIYEQYFGPGTRLTVT.

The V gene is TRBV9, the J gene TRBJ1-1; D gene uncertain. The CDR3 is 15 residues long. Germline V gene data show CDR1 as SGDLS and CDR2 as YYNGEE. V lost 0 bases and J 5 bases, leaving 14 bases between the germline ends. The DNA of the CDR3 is TGTGCCAGCAGCGTAGAGGAGGGTAGGGTAACTGAAGCTTTCTTT. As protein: CASSVEEGRVTEAFF.

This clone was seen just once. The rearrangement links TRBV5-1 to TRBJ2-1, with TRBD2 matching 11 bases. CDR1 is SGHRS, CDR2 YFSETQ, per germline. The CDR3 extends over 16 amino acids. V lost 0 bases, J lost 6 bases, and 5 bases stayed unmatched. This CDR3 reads CASSLVTLAGANEQFF. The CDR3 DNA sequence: TGCGCCAGCAGCTTGGTAACACTAGCGGGAGCCAATGAGCAGTTCTTC. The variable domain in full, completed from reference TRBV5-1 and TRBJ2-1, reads KAGVTQTPRYLIKTRGQQVTLSCSPISGHRSVSWYQQTPGQGLQFLFEYFSETQRNKGNFPGRFSGRQFSNSRSEMNVSTLELGDSALYLCASSLVTLAGANEQFFGPGTRLTVL.

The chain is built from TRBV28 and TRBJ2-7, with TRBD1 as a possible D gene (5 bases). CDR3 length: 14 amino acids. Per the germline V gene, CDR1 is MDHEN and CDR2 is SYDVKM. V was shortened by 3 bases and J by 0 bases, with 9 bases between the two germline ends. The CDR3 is CASSFSDISYEQYF. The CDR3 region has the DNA TGTGCCAGCAGTTTCTCGGACATCTCCTACGAGCAGTACTTC.

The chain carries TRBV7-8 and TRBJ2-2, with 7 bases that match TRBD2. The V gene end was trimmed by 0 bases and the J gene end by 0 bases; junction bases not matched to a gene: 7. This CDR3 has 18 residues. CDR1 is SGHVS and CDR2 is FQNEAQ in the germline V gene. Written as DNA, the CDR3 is TGTGCCAGCAGCTTAGCCCGCCGAACTAGCGCGAACACCGGGGAGCTGTTTTTT. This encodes CASSLARRTSANTGELFF. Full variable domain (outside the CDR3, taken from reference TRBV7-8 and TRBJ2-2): GAGVSQSPRYKVAKRGQDVALRCDPISGHVSLFWYQQALGQGPEFLTYFQNEAQLDKSGLPSDRFFAERPEGSVSTLKIQRTQQEDSAVYLCASSLARRTSANTGELFFGEGSRLTVL.

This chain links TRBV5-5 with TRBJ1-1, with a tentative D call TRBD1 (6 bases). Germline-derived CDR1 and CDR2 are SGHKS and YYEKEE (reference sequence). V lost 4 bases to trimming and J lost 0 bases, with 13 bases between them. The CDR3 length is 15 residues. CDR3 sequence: CASSIQGQMNTEAFF. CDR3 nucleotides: TGTGCCAGCAGCATCCAAGGACAGATGAACACTGAAGCTTTCTTT.